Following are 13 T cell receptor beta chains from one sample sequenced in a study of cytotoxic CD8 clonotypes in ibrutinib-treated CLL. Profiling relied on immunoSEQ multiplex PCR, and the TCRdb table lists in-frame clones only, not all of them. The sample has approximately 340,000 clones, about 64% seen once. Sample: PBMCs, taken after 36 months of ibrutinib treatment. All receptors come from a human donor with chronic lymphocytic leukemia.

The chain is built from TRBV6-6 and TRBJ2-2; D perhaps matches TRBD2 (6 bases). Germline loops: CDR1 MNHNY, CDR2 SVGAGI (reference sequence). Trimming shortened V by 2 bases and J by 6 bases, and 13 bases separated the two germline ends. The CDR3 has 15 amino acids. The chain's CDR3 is CASSYPAGRSGELFF. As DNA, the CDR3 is TGTGCCAGCAGTTACCCGGCAGGGAGGTCCGGGGAGCTGTTTTTT.

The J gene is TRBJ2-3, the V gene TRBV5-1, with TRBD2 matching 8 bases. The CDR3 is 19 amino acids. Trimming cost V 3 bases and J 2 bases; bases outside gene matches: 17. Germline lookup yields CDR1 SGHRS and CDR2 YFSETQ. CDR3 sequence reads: CASSYPSGRTSRATDTQYF. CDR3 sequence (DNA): TGCGCCAGCAGCTACCCCTCCGGAAGGACTAGCCGAGCCACAGATACGCAGTATTTT.

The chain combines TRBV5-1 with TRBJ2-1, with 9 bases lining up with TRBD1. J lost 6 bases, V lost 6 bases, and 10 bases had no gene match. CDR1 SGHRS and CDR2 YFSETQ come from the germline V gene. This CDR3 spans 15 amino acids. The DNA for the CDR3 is TGCGCCAGCACCTTTGGCGGGACAGGGTCCAATGAGCAGTTCTTC. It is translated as CASTFGGTGSNEQFF.

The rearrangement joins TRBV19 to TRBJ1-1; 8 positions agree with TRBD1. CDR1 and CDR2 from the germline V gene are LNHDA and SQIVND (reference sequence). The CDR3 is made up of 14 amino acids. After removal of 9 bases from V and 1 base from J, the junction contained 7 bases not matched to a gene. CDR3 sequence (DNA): TGTGCCAGCGGGACCGGGACAGGGAACACTGAAGCTTTCTTT. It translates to CASGTGTGNTEAFF. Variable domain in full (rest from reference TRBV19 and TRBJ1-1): DGGITQSPKYLFRKEGQNVTLSCEQNLNHDAMYWYRQDPGQGLRLIYYSQIVNDFQKGDIAEGYSVSREKKESFPLTVTSAQKNPTAFYLCASGTGTGNTEAFFGQGTRLTVV.

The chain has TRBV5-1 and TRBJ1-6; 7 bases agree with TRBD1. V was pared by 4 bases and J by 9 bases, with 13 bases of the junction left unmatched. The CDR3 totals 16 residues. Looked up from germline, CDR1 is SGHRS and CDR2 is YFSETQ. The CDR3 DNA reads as TGCGCCAGCAGCCTCAACAGGGGCTTTTATCGTTCACCCCTCCACTTT. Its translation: CASSLNRGFYRSPLHF.

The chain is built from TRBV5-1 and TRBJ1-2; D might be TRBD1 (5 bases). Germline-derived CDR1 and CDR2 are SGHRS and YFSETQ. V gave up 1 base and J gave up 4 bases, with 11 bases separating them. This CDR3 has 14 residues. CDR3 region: CASSLSGGSYGYTF. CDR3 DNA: TGCGCCAGCAGCTTGTCGGGGGGTTCCTATGGCTACACCTTC.

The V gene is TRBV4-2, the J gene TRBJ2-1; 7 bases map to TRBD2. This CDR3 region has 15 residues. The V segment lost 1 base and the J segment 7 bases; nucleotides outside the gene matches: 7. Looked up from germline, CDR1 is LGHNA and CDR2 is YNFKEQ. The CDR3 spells CASSQVPGLPNEQFF. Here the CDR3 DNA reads TGTGCCAGCAGCCAAGTACCGGGACTACCGAATGAGCAGTTCTTC.

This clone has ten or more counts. The chain's CDR3 is CASRGYTGELFF. CDR3 in DNA: TGTGCCAGCAGGGGATACACCGGGGAGCTGTTTTTT. The chain recombines TRBV6-1 with TRBJ2-2; the D is unclear. Germline V lookup: CDR1 MNHNS, CDR2 SASEGT. The CDR3 runs 12 residues. Trimming stripped 6 bases from V and 3 bases from J, with 5 bases between.

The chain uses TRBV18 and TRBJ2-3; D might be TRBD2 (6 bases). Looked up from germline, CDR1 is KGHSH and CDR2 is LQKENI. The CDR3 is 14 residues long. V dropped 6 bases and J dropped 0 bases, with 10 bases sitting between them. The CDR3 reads CASSPGVSTDTQYF. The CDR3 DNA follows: TGTGCCAGCTCCCCGGGGGTTAGCACAGATACGCAGTATTTT.

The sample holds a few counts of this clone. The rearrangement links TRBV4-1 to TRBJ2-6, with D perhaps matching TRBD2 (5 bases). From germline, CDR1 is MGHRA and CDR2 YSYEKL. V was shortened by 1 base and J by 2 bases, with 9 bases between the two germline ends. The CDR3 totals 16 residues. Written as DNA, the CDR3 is TGCGCCAGCAGCCAAGGGGAGCTGGCTGGGGCCAACGTCCTGACTTTC. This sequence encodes CASSQGELAGANVLTF.

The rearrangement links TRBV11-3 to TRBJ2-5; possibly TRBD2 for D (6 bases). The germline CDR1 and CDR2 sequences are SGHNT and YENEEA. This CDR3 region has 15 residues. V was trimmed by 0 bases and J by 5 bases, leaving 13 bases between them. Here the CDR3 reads CASSLEGGGTETQYF. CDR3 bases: TGTGCCAGCAGCTTAGAGGGCGGCGGGACGGAGACCCAGTACTTC.

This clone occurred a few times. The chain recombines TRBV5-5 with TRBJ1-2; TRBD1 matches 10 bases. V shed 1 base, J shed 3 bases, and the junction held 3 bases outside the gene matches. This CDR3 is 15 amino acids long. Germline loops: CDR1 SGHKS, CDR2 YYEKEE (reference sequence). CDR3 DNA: TGTGCCAGCAGCTTGACGACAGGGGGCGACTATGGCTACACCTTC. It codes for CASSLTTGGDYGYTF.

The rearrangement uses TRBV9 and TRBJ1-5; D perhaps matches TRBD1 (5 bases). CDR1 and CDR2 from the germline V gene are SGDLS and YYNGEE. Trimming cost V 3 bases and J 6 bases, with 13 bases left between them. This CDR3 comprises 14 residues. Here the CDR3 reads CASSGSSGGQPQHF. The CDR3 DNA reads TGTGCCAGCAGCGGATCCAGCGGGGGTCAGCCCCAGCATTTT.